This is a list of T cell receptor beta chains from one sample in a study of blood T cell repertoires in COVID-19. Repertoires were generated with immunoSEQ multiplex PCR, while TCRdb's copy carries only in-frame clones and drops some. The sample carries 200,000 to 250,000 clones, 75% to 85% recorded once. The sample taken for sequencing was peripheral blood. The receptors were gathered from a woman in her twenties or thirties with COVID-19, enrolled during active disease. Each CDR3 is given with its conserved first and last residue. D genes are given only for firm matches. Rows may omit the clone size; those that give it use once, few, many or a size class.

CASSAQAIGTEAFF,TGTGCCAGCAGCGCCCAGGCTATCGGCACTGAAGCTTTCTTT,TRBJ1-1,NA,NA,TRBV7-3
CASSSTSGSDTQYF,TGCGCCAGCAGCTCGACTAGCGGTTCAGATACGCAGTATTTT,TRBJ2-3,NA,TRBD2,TRBV5-1
CASSSFRGGAYEQYF,TGTGCCAGCAGTTCGTTCCGGGGGGGGGCCTACGAGCAGTACTTC,TRBJ2-7,NA,TRBD2,TRBV28
CASSYGGGLLHTQYF,TGTGCCAGCAGTTACGGGGGGGGCCTTCTCCATACGCAGTATTTT,TRBJ2-3,once,TRBD2,TRBV28
CATSPMGLNNEQFF,TGTGCCACCAGCCCAATGGGCCTCAACAATGAGCAGTTCTTC,TRBJ2-1,NA,NA,TRBV15
CASSFGTATYEQYF,TGTGCCAGCAGCTTTGGGACAGCCACCTACGAGCAGTACTTC,TRBJ2-7,few,TRBD1,TRBV11-2
CASSLPGTDTQYF,TGTGCCAGCTCACTTCCCGGGACAGATACGCAGTATTTT,TRBJ2-3,NA,NA,TRBV18
CASSESRQGRGNTIYF,TGTGCCAGCAGTGAATCTCGGCAGGGGAGAGGAAACACCATATATTTT,TRBJ1-3,NA,NA,TRBV2
CASSLEGVYEQYF,TGTGCCAGCAGCTTGGAGGGGGTCTACGAGCAGTACTTC,TRBJ2-7,NA,NA,TRBV5-6
CATSSRGEDQPQHF,TGTGCCACCAGCAGTCGGGGGGAAGATCAGCCCCAGCATTTT,TRBJ1-5,NA,NA,TRBV15
CASSPAGGGQSSPLHF,TGTGCCAGCTCACCAGCGGGCGGGGGGCAGAGCTCACCCCTCCACTTT,TRBJ1-6,once,NA,TRBV18
CASSQQTSGFSYNEQFF,TGCGCCAGCAGCCAACAGACTAGCGGGTTTTCCTACAATGAGCAGTTCTTC,TRBJ2-1,NA,TRBD2,TRBV5-1
CASSFSGGAVQPQHF,TGTGCCAGCAGTTTTTCAGGGGGCGCGGTTCAGCCCCAGCATTTT,TRBJ1-5,NA,TRBD1,TRBV28
CASSSRPGLPTFLGANVLTF,TGTGCCAGCAGCTCCCGACCGGGACTACCCACCTTCTTGGGGGCCAACGTCCTGACTTTC,TRBJ2-6,few,TRBD2,TRBV7-3
CASSPDRYSGNTIYF,TGTGCCAGCAGTCCCGACAGGTACTCTGGAAACACCATATATTTT,TRBJ1-3,NA,NA,TRBV6-5
CANREGPGNTIYF,TGTGCCAACAGGGAGGGCCCTGGAAACACCATATATTTT,TRBJ1-3,NA,NA,TRBV7-9
CATSRALNQGLYEQYF,TGTGCCACCAGCAGAGCTTTGAACCAGGGATTGTACGAGCAGTACTTC,TRBJ2-7,NA,NA,TRBV15
CSVGPGQGAGETQYF,TGCAGCGTGGGCCCTGGGCAGGGGGCTGGGGAGACCCAGTACTTC,TRBJ2-5,NA,TRBD1,TRBV29-1
CASSLRLGTSSPEQYF,TGTGCCAGCAGCTTGCGTCTGGGGACTAGCTCCCCCGAGCAGTACTTC,TRBJ2-7,NA,TRBD2,TRBV5-4
CASRAGTGDFQPQHF,TGTGCCAGCAGAGCCGGGACAGGGGATTTTCAGCCCCAGCATTTT,TRBJ1-5,NA,TRBD1,TRBV2
CASSPGQGTDTQYF,TGTGCCAGCAGCCCCGGACAGGGCACAGATACGCAGTATTTT,TRBJ2-3,NA,TRBD1,TRBV13
CASSSLRGLADTEAFF,TGTGCCAGCAGCTCGCTCAGGGGGCTGGCGGACACTGAAGCTTTCTTT,TRBJ1-1,NA,TRBD1,TRBV5-4
CASSPRVDMNTEAFF,TGTGCCAGCTCACCGAGAGTAGATATGAACACTGAAGCTTTCTTT,TRBJ1-1,NA,NA,TRBV18